This TCR beta chain was obtained from a study of post-analysis software for immune sequencing data. Whole-study context: Several disease courses (relapsing-remitting, secondary progressive and progressive-relapsing) of multiple sclerosis were included.

This clonotype was found a few times. The antigen is not known. The CDR3 length is 12 residues. The V and J ends lost 2 bases and 2 bases respectively, with 3 bases between them. Built from TCR beta cDNA, the libraries had unique molecular identifiers in them. T cells numbering about 0.95 to 10 million gave rise to some 500,000 cDNA molecules. MiXCR, applied by TCRdb to the PCR reads, yields one record per CDR3 protein. Found here are some 800,000 distinct CDR3 sequences, about half of them singletons; the top ten hold roughly 4.5%. The study, taken as a whole, reports: When patients were compared with controls, about five TRBV segments were more frequent, TRBV5-6, TRBV5-1 and TRBV20-1 among them.

This TCR derives from a girl aged 5 to 17 with multiple sclerosis. V is TRBV12-3 or TRBV12-4 and J is TRBJ2-5; unclear D gene. The sequencing sample was made of blood. The CDR3 region is CASSLHQETQYF. For the CDR3, the DNA is TGTGCCAGCAGTTTACATCAAGAGACCCAGTACTTC.